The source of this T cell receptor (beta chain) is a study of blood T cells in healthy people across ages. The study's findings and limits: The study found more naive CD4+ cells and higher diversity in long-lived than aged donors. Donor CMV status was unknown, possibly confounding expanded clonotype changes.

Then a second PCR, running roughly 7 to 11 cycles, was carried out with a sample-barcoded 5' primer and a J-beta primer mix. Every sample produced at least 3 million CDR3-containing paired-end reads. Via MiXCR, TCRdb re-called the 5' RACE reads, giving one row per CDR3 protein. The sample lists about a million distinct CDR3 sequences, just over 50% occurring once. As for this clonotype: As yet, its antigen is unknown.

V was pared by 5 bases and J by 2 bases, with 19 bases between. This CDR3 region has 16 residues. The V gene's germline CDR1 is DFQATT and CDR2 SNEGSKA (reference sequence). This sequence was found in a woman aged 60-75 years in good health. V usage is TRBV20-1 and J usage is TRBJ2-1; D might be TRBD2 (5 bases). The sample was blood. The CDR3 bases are TGCAGTGCTCGCCAGATTGGGAGATTGGCCTACAATGAGCAGTTCTTC. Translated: CSARQIGRLAYNEQFF.